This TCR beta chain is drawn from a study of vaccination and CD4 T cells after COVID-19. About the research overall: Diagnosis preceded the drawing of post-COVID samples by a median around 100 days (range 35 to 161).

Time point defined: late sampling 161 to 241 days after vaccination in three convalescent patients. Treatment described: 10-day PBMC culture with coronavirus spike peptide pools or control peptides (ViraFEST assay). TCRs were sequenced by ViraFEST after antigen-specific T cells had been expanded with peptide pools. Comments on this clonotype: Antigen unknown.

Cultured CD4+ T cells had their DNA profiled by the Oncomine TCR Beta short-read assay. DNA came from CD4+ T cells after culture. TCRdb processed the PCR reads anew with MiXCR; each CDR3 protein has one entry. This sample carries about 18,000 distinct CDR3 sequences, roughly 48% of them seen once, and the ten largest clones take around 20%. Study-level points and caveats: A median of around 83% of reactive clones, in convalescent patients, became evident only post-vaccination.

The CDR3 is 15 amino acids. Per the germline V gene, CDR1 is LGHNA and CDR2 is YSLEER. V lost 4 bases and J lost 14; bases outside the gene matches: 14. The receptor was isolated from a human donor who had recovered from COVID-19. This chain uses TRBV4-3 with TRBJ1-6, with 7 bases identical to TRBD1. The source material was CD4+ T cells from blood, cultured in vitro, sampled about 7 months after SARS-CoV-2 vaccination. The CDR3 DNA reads TGCGCCAGCAGCCCCCAGACAGGGTACCCACGGGCCCTCCACTTT. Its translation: CASSPQTGYPRALHF.